Each of the 4 T cell receptor beta chains below was sequenced from the same sample in a study of cytomegalovirus exposure and HLA in healthy donors. Both 60 Vbeta primers and 13 Jbeta primers went into the PCR. The protocol was immunoSEQ multiplex PCR, while the TCRdb copy is restricted to in-frame clones and leaves out a portion. The sample has approximately 140,000 clones; roughly 80% are singletons. Sequenced material: PBMCs. These receptors all come from a female donor in good health and CMV-seronegative.

The chain is built from TRBV9 and TRBJ2-5; 9 bases agree with TRBD1. V trimming: 1 base; J trimming: 4 bases; junction bases outside the gene matches: 2. This CDR3 is built from 14 residues. The germline gives CDR1 SGDLS, CDR2 YYNGEE. CDR3 bases: TGTGCCAGCAGCGTACCGGGACAGGGAGAGACCCAGTACTTC. This gives the protein CASSVPGQGETQYF.

The chain couples TRBV5-1 to TRBJ1-2; D is uncertain. Trimming removed 4 bases from V and 6 bases from J, with 16 bases in between. Germline CDR1 SGHRS, CDR2 YFSETQ. CDR3 size: 14 residues. CDR3 coding DNA: TGCGCCAGCAGCCCGACTACGACCGGAAATGGCTACACCTTC. Translation: CASSPTTTGNGYTF.

In its sample, this clone was seen a few times. V usage is TRBV5-4 and J usage is TRBJ1-4; D unresolved. The V end was cut by 4 bases, the J end by 8 bases, with 15 bases between. CDR1 is SGHNT and CDR2 is YYREEE in the germline V gene (reference sequence). The CDR3 runs 14 residues. In DNA form, the CDR3 reads TGTGCCAGCAGCGACGGGTCGGGGAGGGAAAAACTGTTTTTT. Translating it yields CASSDGSGREKLFF.

V usage is TRBV21-1 and J usage is TRBJ2-7; TRBD1, as called in the table, went unchecked against the DNA. TRBV21-1 is described as a pseudogene. CDR3 length equals 16 residues. The CDR3 coding sequence is TGTGCCAGCAGCAAACCAGTACAGGTTTACTCCTACGAGCAGTACTTC. It codes for CASSKPVQVYSYEQYF.